This T cell receptor (beta chain) appears in the sequencing data of a study of shared clonotypes between healthy human individuals. In the case of this clone: The target antigen is unknown. Other DNA variants within this sample encode the same CDR3.

Study conclusions and caveats: Measured sharing among donors was expected to vary with sequencing depth.

Germline CDR1 SGHRS, CDR2 YFSETQ. Trimming took off 0 bases at V and 4 bases at J, with 10 bases between the two ends. The CDR3 is 15 amino acids. Execution of the assay was at deep level. Researchers sequenced unsorted PBMC DNA using ten immunoSEQ deep assay plates. Only in-frame clones appear in the TCRdb table, and some are missing; sequencing was by immunoSEQ multiplex PCR. The sample includes about 470,000 clones, around 79% of them seen just once. All of the donors resided in Nashville, Tennessee, and each was a Caucasian adult. The receptor was isolated from a woman aged 40 to 55 in good health. Some clones in this sample may be carry-over from other donors' samples. Source material: PBMCs. V and J are TRBV5-1 and TRBJ2-2; D remains ambiguous. The CDR3 region has the DNA TGCGCCAGCAGCTTGGACGGCCGTGGCACCGGGGAGCTGTTTTTT. Protein: CASSLDGRGTGELFF.